This paragraph covers one TCR beta chain sequence. The data were taken from a study of blood T cell repertoires in COVID-19. Background on the study: From the United States, Italy and Spain came samples of acute and convalescent COVID-19.

As originally analysed: Amplification from reference gene primers served as the basis for estimated nucleated cell counts. Sequencing used immunoSEQ multiplex PCR; TCRdb keeps in-frame clones, though not all of them. V and J calls and clone size are those listed in that table; D and trimming were worked out from the DNA. The sample shows around 100,000 clones, roughly 90% of them seen only once. The CDR3 consists of 14 residues. Deletions cut 8 bases from V and 0 bases from J, with 11 bases between. Germline CDR1 and CDR2: GTSNPN and SVGIG (reference sequence). The chain combines TRBV30 with TRBJ1-6, with a weak D call TRBD1 (5 bases). What was sequenced was peripheral blood. The sequence was obtained from a woman aged 55 to 70 with acute or convalescent COVID-19. The CDR3 region is CAGTVSSYNSPLHF. The CDR3 coding sequence is TGTGCCGGGACGGTGAGCTCCTATAATTCACCCCTCCACTTT. Together with reference TRBV30 and TRBJ1-6, the CDR3 gives the full variable domain: SQTIHQWPATLVQPVGSPLSLECTVEGTSNPNLYWYRQAAGRGLQLLFYSVGIGQISSEVPQNLSASRPQDRQFILSSKKLLLSDSGFYLCAGTVSSYNSPLHFGNGTRLTVT.